One sample yielded the 7 T cell receptor beta chains listed below, sequenced in a study of PD-1 blockade in classical Hodgkin lymphoma (dated by TCRdb to the early 2020s). The time point label corresponds to: cycle 4 day 1 (C4D1), after six to seven weeks of nivolumab. Every trial patient had relapsed after autologous stem cell transplantation, and cohorts A, B and C differed in prior brentuximab vedotin exposure. Libraries were constructed by the immunoSEQ multiplex PCR assay. Drawn from immuneACCESS, this table holds only the in-frame rearrangements with V and J called that TCRdb kept. Clones are partly lost; checked studies trace under half to an unresolved V gene and leave the rest unexplained. Present in this sample are around 60,000 clones, roughly nine tenths of which were seen just once. The top ten clones comprise around 8% of the sample. The sequencing used peripheral blood mononuclear cells (PBMCs), collected before the fourth cycle of nivolumab. Receptors were obtained from a human donor with classical Hodgkin lymphoma.

The chain joins TRBV10-3 to TRBJ2-7, with a weak D call TRBD1 (6 bases). The CDR3 sequence is 13 residues long. In germline, CDR1 is ENHRY, CDR2 SYGVKD. V was pared by 5 bases and J by 2 bases, with 10 bases between. The CDR3 DNA reads as TGTGCCATCAGTTCGGGACAAACCTACGAGCAGTACTTC. It translates to CAISSGQTYEQYF.

This clone was found once. The CDR3 here is CASARLAGTAANTGELFF. The CDR3 nucleotides are TGTGCCAGCGCTCGACTAGCGGGAACCGCCGCGAACACCGGGGAGCTGTTTTTT. This chain joins TRBV7-3 and TRBJ2-2; TRBD2 agrees at 11 bases. The CDR3 has 18 amino acids. V was clipped by 8 bases and J by 0 bases; unmatched bases: 11. Germline V CDR1 and CDR2: SGHTA, FQGTGA. Complete variable domain (other parts from reference TRBV7-3 and TRBJ2-2): GAGVSQTPSNKVTEKGKYVELRCDPISGHTALYWYRQSLGQGPEFLIYFQGTGAADDSGLPNDRFFAVRPEGSVSTLKIQRTERGDSAVYLCASARLAGTAANTGELFFGEGSRLTVL.

J is TRBJ2-2 and V is TRBV6-1, with a weak D call TRBD2 (6 bases). The V and J ends lost 3 bases and 2 bases respectively, with 10 bases between them. The germline CDR1 and CDR2 sequences are MNHNS and SASEGT. The CDR3 loop spans 15 amino acids. CDR3 DNA: TGTGCCAGCAGTGAGCTGCGGGGTAACACCGGGGAGCTGTTTTTT. Translation: CASSELRGNTGELFF.

The chain links TRBV5-4 to TRBJ2-2; D possibly corresponds to TRBD2 (6 bases). There are 16 residues in the CDR3. V was pared by 2 bases and J by 1 base, with 12 bases between. Germline assignment: CDR1 SGHNT and CDR2 YYREEE (reference sequence). CDR3 protein: CASSFRPSENTGELFF. In DNA, the CDR3 is TGTGCCAGCAGCTTTCGCCCTAGCGAGAACACCGGGGAGCTGTTTTTT.

The V call is TRBV7-6, the J call TRBJ1-6, with TRBD1 matching 11 bases. CDR1 is SGHVS, CDR2 FNYEAQ, per germline. V was clipped by 0 bases and J by 10 bases; unmatched bases: 5. The CDR3 totals 16 residues. The CDR3 DNA follows: TGTGCCAGCAGCTTAGCGGGGACAGGGGGAAGATCACCCCTCCACTTT. The encoded protein is CASSLAGTGGRSPLHF.

The rearrangement links TRBV5-8 to TRBJ2-7; D uncertain. This CDR3 has 11 residues. V was trimmed by 4 bases and J by 4 bases, leaving 6 bases between them. Germline CDR1 reads SGHTS; CDR2 reads YDEGEE. CDR3 region: CASSPSYEQYF. The DNA for the CDR3 is TGTGCCAGCAGCCCCTCTTACGAGCAGTACTTC.

This clone was detected once. The V gene is TRBV2, the J gene TRBJ2-5; TRBD2 agrees at 7 bases. V lost 1 base and J lost 5; bases outside the gene matches: 4. CDR1 is SNHLY and CDR2 is FYNNEI in the germline V gene. The CDR3 has 14 amino acids. The CDR3 loop reads CASSEGGGWETQYF. The CDR3 DNA reads TGTGCCAGCAGTGAAGGGGGGGGTTGGGAGACCCAGTACTTC.